This T cell receptor (beta chain) was obtained from a study of blood T cell repertoires in COVID-19. Seattle researchers signed up patients amid active infection and tracked them longitudinally. Sequencing was performed with immunoSEQ multiplex PCR; in TCRdb, only in-frame clones are kept and a portion is missing. Of over 250,000 clones listed, roughly 84% are singletons. The J segment lost 7 bases and the V segment lost 5 bases, leaving 13 bases of the junction unmatched. The CDR3 sequence is 16 residues long. Germline assignment: CDR1 LGHNT and CDR2 FRNRAP. The receptor comes from a human donor with COVID-19, enrolled during active disease. The donor label of this sample is uncertain. Sequencing was done on a sample of peripheral blood. The chain couples TRBV12-5 to TRBJ2-1; 8 nucleotides agree with TRBD2. Here the CDR3 DNA reads TGTGCTAGTGGTCTTACGAGCGGGAGAAGTTTAAATGAGCAGTTCTTC. Translation gives CASGLTSGRSLNEQFF.